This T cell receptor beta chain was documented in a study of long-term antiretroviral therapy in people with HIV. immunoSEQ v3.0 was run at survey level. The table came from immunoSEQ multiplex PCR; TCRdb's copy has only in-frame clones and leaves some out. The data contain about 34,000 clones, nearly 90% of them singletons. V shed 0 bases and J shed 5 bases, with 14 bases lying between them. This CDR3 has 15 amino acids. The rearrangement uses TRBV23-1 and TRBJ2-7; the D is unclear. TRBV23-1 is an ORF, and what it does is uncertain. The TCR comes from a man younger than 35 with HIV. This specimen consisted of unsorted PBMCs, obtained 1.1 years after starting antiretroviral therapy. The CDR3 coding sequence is TGCGCCAGCAGTCAATCGCCTAAGGCCACAGACGAGCAGTACTTC. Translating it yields CASSQSPKATDEQYF.